A single T cell receptor (beta chain) is shown here with its context. Its antigen is currently unknown. This CDR3 is 14 amino acids long. V lost 2 bases, J lost 3 bases, and 8 bases lay in between. The germline CDR1 and CDR2 sequences are SGHTA and FQGNSA. The data originate from a study of T cells in Graves' hyperthyroidism and ophthalmopathy. Broader study findings: Blood also held most thyroid clonotypes expanded beyond 0.001.

Hyperthyroidism had been newly diagnosed in patients aged 18 to 65, and its duration was under 2 months. From RNA transcripts, TCR beta CDR3 regions were amplified. Primed by the HTBI set, a first-round RT-PCR was run on the TCR CDR3. One entry per CDR3 protein, called by TCRdb with MiXCR from the multiplex PCR reads. The profile shows hundreds of thousands of distinct CDR3 sequences, approximately 44% of them singletons. The TCR originated in a woman younger than 35 with Graves' hyperthyroidism. The chain has TRBV7-2 and TRBJ1-5, with D perhaps matching TRBD1 (5 bases). Sequencing was carried out using peripheral blood or thyroid tissue (not recorded which). The CDR3: CASSLTGDNQPQHF. CDR3 bases: TGTGCCAGCAGCTTAACGGGGGACAATCAGCCCCAGCATTTT.